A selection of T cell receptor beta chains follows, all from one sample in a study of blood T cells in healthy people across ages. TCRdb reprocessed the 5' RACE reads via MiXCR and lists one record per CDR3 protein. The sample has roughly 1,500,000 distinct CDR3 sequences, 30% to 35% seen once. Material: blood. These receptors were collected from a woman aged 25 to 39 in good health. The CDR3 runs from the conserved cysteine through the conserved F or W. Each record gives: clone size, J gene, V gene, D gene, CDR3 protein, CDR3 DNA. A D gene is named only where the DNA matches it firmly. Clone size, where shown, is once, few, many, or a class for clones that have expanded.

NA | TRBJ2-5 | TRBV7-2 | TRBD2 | CASSQPPGLAGAAGETQYF | TGTGCCAGCAGCCAGCCCCCGGGACTAGCGGGAGCGGCGGGAGAGACCCAGTACTTC
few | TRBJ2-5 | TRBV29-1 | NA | CSVMGKQETQYF | TGCAGCGTTATGGGAAAACAAGAGACCCAGTACTTC
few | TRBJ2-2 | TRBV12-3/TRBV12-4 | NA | CASSLEGELFF | TGTGCCAGCAGTTTAGAGGGGGAGCTGTTTTTT
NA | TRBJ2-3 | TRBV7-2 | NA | CASSHRRLTLGTDTQYF | TGTGCCAGCAGCCACCGAAGGTTGACACTTGGCACAGATACGCAGTATTTT
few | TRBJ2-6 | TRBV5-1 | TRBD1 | CASSRGQVYSGANVLTF | TGCGCCAGCAGCAGGGGACAGGTGTACTCTGGGGCCAACGTCCTGACTTTC
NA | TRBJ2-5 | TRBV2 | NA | CATARVSGTQYF | TGTGCCACCGCACGCGTTTCAGGGACCCAGTACTTC
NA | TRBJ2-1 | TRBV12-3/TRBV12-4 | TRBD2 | CASRPGLAGGQNNEQFF | TGTGCCAGCAGACCGGGACTAGCGGGGGGCCAGAACAATGAGCAGTTCTTC
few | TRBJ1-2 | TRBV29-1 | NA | CSVWGRDGYTF | TGCAGCGTTTGGGGACGGGATGGCTACACCTTC
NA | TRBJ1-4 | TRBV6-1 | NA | CASSEGGVTNEKLFF | TGTGCCAGCAGTGAAGGGGGGGTCACTAATGAAAAACTGTTTTTT
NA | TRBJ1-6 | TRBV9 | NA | CASSAGPKDSPLHF | TGTGCCAGCAGCGCCGGACCTAAGGATTCACCCCTCCACTTT
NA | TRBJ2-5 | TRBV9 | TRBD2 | CASSVAGLAGGETQYF | TGTGCCAGCAGCGTAGCGGGTCTAGCGGGAGGTGAGACCCAGTACTTC
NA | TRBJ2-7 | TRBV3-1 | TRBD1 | CASSQPGTAKTVDEQYF | TGTGCCAGCAGCCAGCCCGGGACAGCGAAGACCGTTGACGAGCAGTACTTC
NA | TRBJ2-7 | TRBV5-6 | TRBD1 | CASRGQGNEQYF | TGTGCCAGCAGAGGACAGGGGAACGAGCAGTACTTC
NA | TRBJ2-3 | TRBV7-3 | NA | CASSLKAGSTDTQYF | TGTGCCAGCAGCTTAAAGGCCGGAAGCACAGATACGCAGTATTTT
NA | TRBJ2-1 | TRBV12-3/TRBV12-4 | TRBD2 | CASSRLAGVSYNEQFF | TGTGCCAGCAGCCGTCTAGCGGGGGTCTCTTACAATGAGCAGTTCTTC
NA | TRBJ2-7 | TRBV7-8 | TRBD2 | CASSSTGTRDYEQYF | TGTGCCAGCAGCTCCACCGGGACTAGGGACTACGAGCAGTACTTC
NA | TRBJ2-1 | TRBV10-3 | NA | CAISERALNEQFF | TGTGCCATCAGTGAGCGGGCATTGAATGAGCAGTTCTTC
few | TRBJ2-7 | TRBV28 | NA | CASSGDPEPYEQYF | TGTGCCAGCAGTGGGGACCCTGAACCCTACGAGCAGTACTTC
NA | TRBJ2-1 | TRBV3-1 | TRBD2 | CASSQIIAGEVHEQFF | TGTGCCAGCAGCCAAATCATAGCGGGAGAAGTCCATGAGCAGTTCTTC
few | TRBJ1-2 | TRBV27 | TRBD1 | CASTSTGGKGYTF | TGTGCCAGCACCTCGACAGGGGGCAAAGGCTACACCTTC
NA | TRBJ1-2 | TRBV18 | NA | CASSPPPRILNYGYTF | TGTGCCAGCTCACCACCTCCCCGGATCCTTAACTATGGCTACACCTTC
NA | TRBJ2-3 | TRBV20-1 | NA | CSARDSAFTSDTDTQYF | TGCAGTGCTAGAGATTCGGCCTTTACTAGTGACACAGATACGCAGTATTTT
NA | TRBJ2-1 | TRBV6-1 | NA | CASRLGQYNEQFF | TGTGCCAGCAGGCTCGGACAGTACAATGAGCAGTTCTTC
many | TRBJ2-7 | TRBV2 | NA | CASDIGLTHYEQYF | TGTGCCAGTGATATCGGACTCACGCACTACGAGCAGTACTTC
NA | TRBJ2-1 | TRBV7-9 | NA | CASGTGTPAQEQFF | TGTGCCAGCGGGACCGGGACACCCGCTCAGGAACAGTTCTTC
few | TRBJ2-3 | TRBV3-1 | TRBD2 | CASSDPARLGGGTDTQYF | TGTGCCAGCAGCGACCCGGCCCGCCTCGGGGGGGGCACAGATACGCAGTATTTT
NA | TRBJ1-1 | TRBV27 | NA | CASSSQRGPLNTEAFF | TGTGCCAGCAGTTCCCAACGGGGCCCCCTGAACACTGAAGCTTTCTTT
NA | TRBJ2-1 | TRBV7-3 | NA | CASSLNVNEQFF | TGTGCCAGCAGCTTAAATGTGAATGAGCAGTTCTTC
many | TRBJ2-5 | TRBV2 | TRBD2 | CASRNPGLAGPQETQYF | TGTGCCAGCAGGAACCCTGGACTAGCGGGACCGCAAGAGACCCAGTACTTC
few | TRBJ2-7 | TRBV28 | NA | CASSPHGSEQYF | TGTGCCAGCAGTCCCCACGGGAGCGAGCAGTACTTC
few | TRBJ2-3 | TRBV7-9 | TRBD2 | CASSKGLAVDTQYF | TGTGCCAGCAGCAAAGGACTAGCTGTAGATACGCAGTATTTT
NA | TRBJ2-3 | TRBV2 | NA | CASSENHLPPEFRYF | TGTGCCAGCAGTGAAAACCACCTGCCCCCCGAGTTCCGGTATTTT
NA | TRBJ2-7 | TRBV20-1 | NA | CSADGTDTYEQYF | TGCAGTGCCGATGGGACTGATACCTACGAGCAGTACTTC
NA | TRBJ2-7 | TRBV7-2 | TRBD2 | CASSAAVGGFAYEQYF | TGTGCCAGCAGCGCGGCGGTGGGGGGGTTCGCGTACGAGCAGTACTTC
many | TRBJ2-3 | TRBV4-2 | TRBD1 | CASSQVRGQGTDTQYF | TGTGCCAGCAGCCAAGTCAGGGGGCAGGGCACAGATACGCAGTATTTT
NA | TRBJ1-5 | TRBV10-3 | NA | CAISERQGLGNNQPQHF | TGTGCCATCAGTGAGAGGCAGGGGTTGGGTAACAATCAGCCCCAGCATTTT
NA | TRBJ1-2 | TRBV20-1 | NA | CSAIKAGRDSYGYTF | TGCAGTGCCATTAAAGCGGGACGGGATAGCTATGGCTACACCTTC
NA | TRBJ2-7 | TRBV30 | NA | CAWSRRISLGGEQYF | TGTGCCTGGAGCCGCCGAATATCCCTCGGTGGCGAGCAGTACTTC
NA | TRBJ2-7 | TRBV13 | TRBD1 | CASSTPDRAGSEQYF | TGTGCCAGCAGCACTCCCGACAGGGCAGGAAGCGAGCAGTACTTC
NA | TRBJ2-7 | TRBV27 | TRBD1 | CVSSPDRARLMEQYF | TGTGTTAGCAGTCCGGACAGGGCTAGACTTATGGAGCAGTACTTC
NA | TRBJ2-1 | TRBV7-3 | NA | CASSPRDSQRRYNEQFF | TGTGCCAGCAGCCCCCGGGACTCCCAACGGAGATACAATGAGCAGTTCTTC
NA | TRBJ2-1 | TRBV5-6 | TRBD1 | CAGSLKWDRGNFGNNEQFF | TGTGCCGGCAGCTTGAAATGGGACAGGGGGAATTTTGGAAACAATGAGCAGTTCTTC
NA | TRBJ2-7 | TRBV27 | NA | CASGKRSRGGTVSYEQYF | TGTGCCAGCGGTAAACGTTCAAGGGGGGGAACGGTCTCCTACGAGCAGTACTTC
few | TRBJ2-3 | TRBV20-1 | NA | CSARSYLDTQYF | TGCAGTGCTAGAAGTTATTTAGATACGCAGTATTTT
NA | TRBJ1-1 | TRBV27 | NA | CASSLSGGGHTEAFF | TGTGCCAGCAGTTTATCCGGCGGAGGACACACTGAAGCTTTCTTT
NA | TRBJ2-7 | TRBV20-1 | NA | CSARGRQSSYEQYF | TGCAGTGCTAGGGGCAGGCAAAGCTCCTACGAGCAGTACTTC
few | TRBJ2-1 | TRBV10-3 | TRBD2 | CAISESLAERGIHEQFF | TGTGCCATCAGTGAGTCTCTAGCGGAAAGGGGTATACATGAGCAGTTCTTC
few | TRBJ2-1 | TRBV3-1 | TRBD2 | CASSPSSGITSYNEQFF | TGTGCCAGCAGCCCCTCTAGCGGGATTACATCCTACAATGAGCAGTTCTTC
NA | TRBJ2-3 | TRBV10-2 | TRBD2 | CASSDAGGMTDTQYF | TGCGCCAGCAGTGATGCGGGAGGGATGACAGATACGCAGTATTTT
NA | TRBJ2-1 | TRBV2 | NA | CASTLKSLYNEQFF | TGTGCCAGCACTCTAAAGTCTCTCTACAATGAGCAGTTCTTC
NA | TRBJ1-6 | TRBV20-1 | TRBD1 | CSATDRGSSPLHF | TGCAGTGCTACCGACAGGGGGAGTTCACCCCTCCACTTT
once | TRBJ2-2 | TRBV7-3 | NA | CAGSVNTGELFF | TGTGCCGGCAGCGTCAACACCGGGGAGCTGTTTTTT
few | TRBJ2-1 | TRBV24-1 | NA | CATGGSGDEQFF | TGTGCCACCGGGGGATCTGGGGATGAGCAGTTCTTC
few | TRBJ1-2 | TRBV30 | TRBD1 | CAWSRTGDNYGYTF | TGTGCCTGGAGTAGGACAGGGGATAACTATGGCTACACCTTC
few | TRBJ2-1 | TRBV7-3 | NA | CASSVQVSSYNEQFF | TGTGCCAGCAGCGTCCAGGTTAGCTCCTACAATGAGCAGTTCTTC
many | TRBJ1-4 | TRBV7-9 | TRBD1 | CASSLGTGTNEKLFF | TGTGCCAGCAGCTTGGGGACAGGGACTAATGAAAAACTGTTTTTT
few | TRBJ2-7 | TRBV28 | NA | CASSFSGFEGGSYEQYF | TGTGCCAGCAGTTTTTCCGGCTTCGAGGGTGGCTCCTACGAGCAGTACTTC
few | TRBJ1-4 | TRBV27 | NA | CASSLSGTPNEKLFF | TGTGCCAGCAGTCTCTCTGGGACGCCAAATGAAAAACTGTTTTTT
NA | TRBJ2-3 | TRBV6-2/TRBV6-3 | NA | CASSSGTTSSTQYF | TGTGCCAGCAGTTCCGGGACCACCAGTTCTACGCAGTATTTT